The TCR beta chain under discussion was sequenced for a study of blood T cells in healthy people across ages. Study-level points and caveats: Both higher diversity and more naive CD4+ cells marked long-lived donors when set against aged donors. Unsorted PBMC material precluded a definitive naive versus antigen-experienced comparison.

A second PCR of roughly 7 to 11 cycles used a sample-barcoded 5' primer and a J-beta primer mix. Every cDNA molecule carried a tag from a template-switch adaptor bearing 12 random nucleotides. TCRdb fed the 5' RACE reads into MiXCR, producing one record per CDR3 protein. The sample records about 700,000 distinct CDR3 sequences, roughly 32% being singletons. Trimming took off 0 bases at V and 10 bases at J, with 17 bases between the two ends. From germline, CDR1 is SGDLS and CDR2 YYNGEE. The CDR3 extends over 15 amino acids. This clonotype was observed at least ten times. Antigen unknown. This chain joins TRBV9 and TRBJ2-1, with D tentatively TRBD2 (7 bases). This receptor was obtained from a woman older than 75 in good health. Specimen: blood. CDR3 nucleotides: TGTGCCAGCAGCGTAGCTACTACGGGGGGCGGCGAGCAGTTCTTC. This gives the protein CASSVATTGGGEQFF.